This T cell receptor (beta chain) was sequenced during a study of blood T cell repertoires in COVID-19. Study at large: Sites across the United States, Italy and Spain contributed samples from acute and convalescent COVID-19. From T cells, B-cell-depleted T cells, or PBMCs came the material, which was cDNA or gDNA.

Using immunoSEQ multiplex PCR, the repertoire was profiled, and TCRdb retains in-frame clones only, with some absent. This table holds 65,000 to 80,000 clones, around 84% found once. In this sample, this clone turned up once. Trimming took off 4 bases at V and 5 bases at J, with 23 bases between the two ends. This CDR3 is built from 17 residues. The germline gives CDR1 MDHEN, CDR2 SYDVKM. This TCR was sampled from a human donor in a cohort sampled during active COVID-19. V gene TRBV28 combines with J gene TRBJ2-5, with D possibly being TRBD2 (6 bases). The sequencing input was peripheral blood. The chain's CDR3 is CASSSVLASETSETQYF. The CDR3 DNA reads as TGTGCCAGCAGTTCGGTGTTGGCTAGCGAGACCTCTGAGACCCAGTACTTC.